This TCR beta chain originates from a study of shared clonotypes between healthy human individuals. The overall study: The study used three CD4 naive, three CD4 memory, two CD8 naive and one CD8 memory plate per donor. General study results and limits: Larger estimated richness was generally seen in naive subsets than in memory subsets. Four donors shared roughly 5% of their naive CD4 clonotypes. Rarefaction indicated that sorted-subset sequencing remained incomplete although depth was large.

In the case of this clone: What it recognizes is unknown.

Naive CD8 cells were CD45RO-negative, positively selected for CCR7, excluding terminally differentiated effector memory CD45RA+ cells. The repertoire was sequenced with immunoSEQ multiplex PCR; TCRdb's copy has only in-frame clones and lacks some. This table has around 2.1 million clones, about 92% appearing once. The CDR3 loop spans 19 amino acids. The V segment lost 4 bases and the J segment 8 bases; nucleotides outside the gene matches: 16. Germline-derived CDR1 and CDR2 are SGDLS and YYNGEE. V usage is TRBV9 and J usage is TRBJ2-1; 15 bases are shared with TRBD2. The sample taken for sequencing was naive CD8+ T cells from PBMCs. The source is a man between 18 and 35 years old in good health. Some clones in this sample may be carry-over from other donors' samples. The CDR3 nucleotides are TGTGCCAGCAGCCATGGACTAGCGGGAGGGTCGAGGGGCAAAGATGAGCAGTTCTTC. This gives the protein CASSHGLAGGSRGKDEQFF.